The 17 T cell receptor beta chains in this list originate from one sample, sequenced in a study of CD8 T cells in ankylosing spondylitis. Study-wide results and limits: Apparently characteristic of ankylosing spondylitis blood was a TCR beta motif (eight highly homologous variants).

These TCRs are of unknown antigen specificity. TCRdb reanalysed the 5' RACE reads using MiXCR and keeps one entry per CDR3 protein. Of roughly 700,000 distinct CDR3 sequences in the sample, roughly 20% were seen once. Source material: blood, either unsorted or a sorted T cell fraction (not recorded which). Receptors originate from a male donor with ankylosing spondylitis.

V gene TRBV18 combines with J gene TRBJ2-3; 7 bases fit TRBD1. The junction had 10 bases not matched to a gene; V was cut back by 5 bases and J by 5 bases. Germline CDR1 is KGHSH and CDR2 is LQKENI. This CDR3 spans 15 amino acids. The CDR3 nucleotides are TGTGCCAGCTCAAGAGGGACAGCTAGCCAAGATACGCAGTATTTT. It yields the protein CASSRGTASQDTQYF.

The rearrangement links TRBV12-3 or TRBV12-4 to TRBJ2-5; D unclear. Deletions cut 1 base from V and 5 bases from J, with 8 bases between. CDR3 length: 13 amino acids. DNA for the CDR3: TGTGCCAGCAGTTTAGGCAGCTTCGAGACCCAGTACTTC. Translating gives CASSLGSFETQYF.

The sample holds a few counts of this clonotype. The rearrangement uses TRBV12-3 or TRBV12-4 and TRBJ2-3; 13 nucleotides align to TRBD2. The CDR3 runs to 15 residues. After removal of 5 bases from V and 7 bases from J, the junction contained 6 bases not matched to a gene. The CDR3 sequence is CASSPRTSGGYTQYF. CDR3 sequence (DNA): TGTGCCAGCAGTCCCCGGACTAGCGGGGGTTATACGCAGTATTTT.

A few counts support this clonotype. CDR3 sequence reads: CASRAGAITGELFF. In DNA, the CDR3 is TGTGCCAGCAGGGCGGGAGCAATTACCGGGGAGCTGTTTTTT. This sequence joins TRBV12-3 or TRBV12-4 and TRBJ2-2; TRBD2 agrees at 7 bases. There are 14 residues in the CDR3. V lost 6 bases, J lost 5 bases, and 6 bases stayed unmatched.

This clonotype came up a few times. This chain joins TRBV27 and TRBJ2-5; possibly TRBD1 for D (6 bases). The ends were cut back, 5 bases at V and 2 bases at J, with 21 bases in the middle. Per the germline V gene, CDR1 is MNHEY and CDR2 is SMNVEV (reference sequence). CDR3 length: 17 residues. The CDR3 sequence is CASSTVQVGARQETQYF. Written as DNA, the CDR3 is TGTGCCAGCAGTACCGTACAGGTGGGGGCGAGGCAAGAGACCCAGTACTTC.

This clonotype was seen more than once but under ten times. The genes are TRBV18 and TRBJ2-7; the D is unclear. Trimming shortened V by 0 bases and J by 3 bases, and 9 bases separated the two germline ends. Germline V gene lookup returns CDR1 KGHSH and CDR2 LQKENI. CDR3 size: 14 residues. The CDR3 DNA follows: TGTGCCAGCTCACCACCGGTCCTTAGCTACGAGCAGTACTTC. Translation: CASSPPVLSYEQYF.

CDR3 bases: TGTGCCAGCACTCAACGCGAGGGGCGGGTAGTTGGGGCCAACGTCCTGACTTTC. Its translation: CASTQREGRVVGANVLTF. The rearrangement joins TRBV5-5 to TRBJ2-6; perhaps D is TRBD1 or TRBD2 (5 bases each). Trimming left V 6 bases short and J 3 bases short, with 22 bases between. Germline CDR1 and CDR2: SGHKS and YYEKEE (reference sequence). The CDR3 spans 18 residues. The variable domain in full, completed from reference TRBV5-5 and TRBJ2-6, reads DAGVTQSPTHLIKTRGQQVTLRCSPISGHKSVSWYQQVLGQGPQFIFQYYEKEERGRGNFPDRFSARQFPNYSSELNVNALLLGDSALYLCASTQREGRVVGANVLTFGAGSRLTVL.

V gene TRBV6-1 combines with J gene TRBJ2-7; 8 bases fit TRBD1. This CDR3 spans 13 amino acids. CDR1 and CDR2 (germline): MNHNS, SASEGT. J was trimmed by 3 bases and V by 8 bases; bases with no gene match: 6. The CDR3 region is CASGAGGGYEQYF. The CDR3 coding sequence is TGTGCCAGCGGAGCAGGGGGCGGCTACGAGCAGTACTTC.

This clonotype was counted at least ten times. The chain carries TRBV27 and TRBJ1-1, with 8 bases lining up with TRBD1. The germline V gene has CDR1 MNHEY and CDR2 SMNVEV (reference sequence). The CDR3 runs 14 residues. With 5 bases clipped from V and 0 bases from J, the junction kept 2 bases outside the gene matches. The CDR3 here is CASSTGQVNTEAFF. CDR3 sequence (DNA): TGTGCCAGCAGTACGGGACAGGTGAACACTGAAGCTTTCTTT.

J is TRBJ1-2 and V is TRBV20-1; the D gene is possibly TRBD1 (5 bases). CDR1 is DFQATT, CDR2 SNEGSKA, per germline (reference sequence). Trimming pared 0 bases from V and 4 bases from J, leaving 12 bases between. This CDR3 comprises 14 residues. CDR3 bases: TGCAGTGCTAGAGAGGTGGGCGGGGGCTATGGCTACACCTTC. This gives the protein CSAREVGGGYGYTF.

This clonotype was observed a few times. V usage is TRBV27 and J usage is TRBJ2-7; 7 nucleotides line up with TRBD1. The junction had 6 bases not matched to a gene; V was cut back by 5 bases and J by 2 bases. The CDR3 is 14 residues long. Per germline, CDR1 MNHEY and CDR2 SMNVEV (reference sequence). As DNA, the CDR3 is TGTGCCAGCAGTCCATACGGGACAGCCTACGAGCAGTACTTC. It is translated as CASSPYGTAYEQYF.

This clonotype was seen a handful of times. The chain employs TRBV20-1 and TRBJ1-5, with 7 bases lining up with TRBD1. Germline loops: CDR1 DFQATT, CDR2 SNEGSKA (reference sequence). Unmatched junction bases numbered 11, after V lost 6 bases and J lost 6 bases. The CDR3 is 14 amino acids. The CDR3 spells CSAPAGTVGQPQHF. As DNA, the CDR3 is TGCAGTGCCCCCGCCGGGACAGTGGGTCAGCCCCAGCATTTT.

This clonotype has just a few counts. The chain is built from TRBV5-1 and TRBJ2-7, with 7 positions matching TRBD2. Germline V lookup: CDR1 SGHRS, CDR2 YFSETQ. CDR3 length equals 17 residues. Trimming removed 4 bases from V and 0 bases from J; junction bases left unmatched: 13. The CDR3 nucleotides are TGCGCCAGCAGCGTCGACAGTAGAGGGAGGGACTCCTACGAGCAGTACTTC. Its translation: CASSVDSRGRDSYEQYF. Full variable domain (missing parts from reference TRBV5-1 and TRBJ2-7): KAGVTQTPRYLIKTRGQQVTLSCSPISGHRSVSWYQQTPGQGLQFLFEYFSETQRNKGNFPGRFSGRQFSNSRSEMNVSTLELGDSALYLCASSVDSRGRDSYEQYFGPGTRLTVT.

J is TRBJ2-2 and V is TRBV29-1; 7 bases fit TRBD2. J lost 7 bases, V lost 8 bases, and 10 bases had no gene match. The CDR3 loop spans 13 amino acids. Germline V lookup: CDR1 SQVTM, CDR2 ANQGSEA. CDR3 in DNA: TGCAGCTGCATTGGGGGGGGTGTCGGGGAGCTGTTTTTT. It is translated as CSCIGGGVGELFF.

This clonotype has a handful of counts. This chain connects TRBV29-1 to TRBJ2-1, with 9 nucleotides matching TRBD2. After removal of 5 bases from V and 2 bases from J, the junction contained 7 bases not matched to a gene. The CDR3 covers 15 residues. Germline CDR1 is SQVTM and CDR2 is ANQGSEA. Written as DNA, the CDR3 is TGCAGCGTTCCCTCCGGGACTAGCACCTACAATGAGCAGTTCTTC. This encodes CSVPSGTSTYNEQFF.

This clonotype came up a few times. V usage is TRBV20-1 and J usage is TRBJ2-2; 9 bases fit TRBD1. Looked up from germline, CDR1 is DFQATT and CDR2 is SNEGSKA (reference sequence). The CDR3 consists of 22 residues. V gave up 0 bases and J gave up 0 bases; unmatched junction bases: 20. CDR3: CSARDPLTGQGEEGSNTGELFF. The CDR3 region has the DNA TGCAGTGCTAGAGACCCCCTCACGGGACAGGGAGAAGAAGGATCGAACACCGGGGAGCTGTTTTTT.

This clonotype was detected a few times. This chain connects TRBV6-2 or TRBV6-3 to TRBJ2-3; TRBD2 aligns across 10 bases. Germline-derived CDR1 and CDR2 are MNHEY and SVGEGT. The CDR3 has 17 residues. V lost 7 bases to trimming and J lost 3 bases; unmatched junction nucleotides: 13. The CDR3 nucleotides read TGTGCCAGCACCCCTTGGGGACTAGCGACGCCGACAGATACGCAGTATTTT. This sequence encodes CASTPWGLATPTDTQYF.